This T cell receptor beta chain was sequenced in a study of long-term antiretroviral therapy in people with HIV (dated by TCRdb to between 2021 and 2024). The study in broad terms: The earliest samples were collected about a decade before the 2015 WHO recommendation for immediate ART, when ART was typically delayed until CD4 counts fell. This retrospective serial study examined whether starting ART and sustained HIV suppression were associated with changes in the composition and diversity of the TRB repertoire in peripheral blood. Among the approximately 32 participants with HIV, about 11 were female. A total of 192 cryopreserved PBMC samples were contributed to the cohort by 30 adults with confirmed HIV infection, with samples collected serially over a mean of approximately six years (range 1-12). No cross-contamination during QIAcube processing was seen in test extractions of a monoclonal T-cell line run alongside roughly 30 polyclonal samples. What the work shows at the level of the full study, not this receptor alone: HIV repertoires had narrower CDR3 length ranges than controls, and the network structure suggested an antigen-experienced repertoire that shifted only slightly toward naive after ART. Inferences about post-ART repertoire changes were limited because no data were available on ART adherence, viral resistance or therapy changes. The samples span the years 2004 to 2017, and the ART regimens used may be less effective than current regimens. Starting ART was linked to a significant rise in TRB diversity, yet even with long-term ART the diversity remained significantly lower than in transplant donor controls. The repertoire was dominated across all time points by expanded TRB clones identified before ART initiation, although this dominance was seen to fluctuate and to decrease in many PLHIV after ART. Because cell numbers in pre-ART samples were limited, unsorted PBMC were profiled instead of sorted CD4+ and CD8+ T cells. Since PBMC availability was limited, sequencing covered only the TCR beta chain, with no alpha chain pairing.

Inclusion was restricted to participants for whom at least one PBMC sample before ART initiation and at least two post-ART samples were available. All participants with HIV were treated in the United States of America. Before DNA extraction, cryopreserved samples of about 0.9-11 million PBMC were thawed and then washed. At the time of the earliest PBMC sample, participants with HIV were aged between about 23 and 54 years. PBMC samples were contributed by each participant from 1-4 timepoints before ART initiation and 2-8 timepoints after ART initiation, with a median of 7 samples. For every participant, serial HIV viral load, CD4+ T-cell count, ART history and demographic data were obtained. Genomic DNA was extracted from unsorted PBMC with a Qiagen kit on a QIAcube, processed in batches of 12 samples. The immunoSEQ hsTCRB v3.0 assay was used at survey level resolution to sequence the TRB variable region. The targeted TRB sequencing depth was roughly 40,000-55,000 T-cell genomes per sample. An Illumina MiSeq with a v3 150-cycle kit was used to sequence the pooled TRB libraries. On the authors' methods: Repertoire analysis ran in R within a reproducible Nextflow workflow covering QC, data transformation and analysis. LymphoSeq2, an R package for exploring AIRR-Seq data, was used to implement the custom analyses. A handful of samples that produced fewer than 5000 total TRB sequences were removed, so 150 to 200 HIV repertoires were analyzed. Of the roughly 180 retained HIV repertoires, over 55 were collected before and approximately 130 after ART initiation. Repertoires were downsampled to 5000 TRB nucleotide sequences, and summary statistics were averaged over 100 downsampling iterations. The analysis kept only TRB sequences whose CDR3 regions were at least seven amino acids long. Diversity was measured with a Shannon entropy-derived clonality score and the Gini coefficient. In the repertoire networks, any two of the top 5000 CDR3 amino acid sequences were linked whenever the two sequences differed by an edit distance of one. GLIPH2 predicted antigen specificity groups and MHC restriction for TRB CDR3 amino acid sequences. Known CMV, EBV, HIV or tissue antigen associations were flagged by matching CDR3 amino acid sequences against VDJdb and McPAS-TCR. Pre-ART, post-ART and control groups were compared with Wilcoxon signed-rank tests and Holm-Bonferroni correction. TCRdb carries this immuneACCESS record with in-frame sequences only. Its versions omit some clonotypes, under half of them owing to an unresolved V gene in the studies checked, with the rest unexplained. That table furnishes V, J and clone size, whereas the DNA furnished D and trimming. The sample includes more than 20,000 clones, with around 83% observed a single time. In total, the top ten clones hold about 3.5% of the sample.

A word on this clone: What antigen it recognizes has not been identified. Per-base quality was not reported, and no clone a single base away is much larger than it.

Spanning cysteine to phenylalanine, the CDR3 consists of 15 amino acids. The retained sequence is limited to the CDR3, 45 bases, with the frame set at the first base. At the junction V is shortened by 3 bases and J by 4 bases, with 12 bases in between. According to the germline V gene, CDR1 reads WSHSY and CDR2 reads SAAADI. The source is a woman younger than 45 with HIV. The rearrangement combines TRBV10-2 with TRBJ2-2; possibly the D gene is TRBD2, per 5 matching bases. The sequencing here drew on unsorted PBMCs, taken 1.9 years after starting antiretroviral therapy. The CDR3 region reads CASSEVRGGTGELFF. The nucleotide sequence reads as follows: TGCGCCAGCAGTGAAGTCCGAGGAGGCACCGGGGAGCTGTTTTTT.